The clone carrying this T cell receptor (beta chain) was found a few times. The antigen is unknown. The sample originates from a study of CD8 T cells in ankylosing spondylitis. General study points: A TCR beta motif of several highly homologous variants seemed to mark ankylosing spondylitis blood.

Germline V gene data show CDR1 as LGHNA and CDR2 as YSLEER. V gave up 1 base and J gave up 0 bases, with 10 bases separating them. The CDR3 is 16 residues long. TCRdb re-analysed the 5' RACE reads in MiXCR, keeping a single row per CDR3 protein. The profile shows 200,000 to 250,000 distinct CDR3 sequences, approximately 16% of them singletons. The sample consisted of blood, either unsorted or a sorted T cell fraction (not recorded which). V and J are TRBV4-3 and TRBJ1-3; no reliable D call. This TCR was sampled from a male donor with ankylosing spondylitis. CDR3 coding DNA: TGCGCCAGCAGCCAAGTCCGGGAGCACTCTGGAAACACCATATATTTT. Its translation is CASSQVREHSGNTIYF.